The TCR beta chain under discussion was sequenced for a study of blood T cell repertoires in COVID-19. Study summary: The United States, Italy and Spain provided the acute and convalescent COVID-19 samples. The cDNA or gDNA used as material had been derived from T cells, B-cell-depleted T cells, or PBMCs.

Here immunoSEQ multiplex PCR was the method, and the copy in TCRdb shows in-frame clones only, minus some. The table includes 390,000 or so clones, more than 80% detected once. While infection was still active, Seattle patients were enrolled and then followed longitudinally. This clone was detected only once. This CDR3 contains 14 residues. With 11 bases clipped from V and 2 bases from J, the junction kept 11 bases outside the gene matches. Per germline, CDR1 ENHRY and CDR2 SYGVKD. Sequencing was carried out using peripheral blood. The V and J genes are TRBV10-3 and TRBJ1-1, with 7 bases fitting TRBD1. The source is a woman aged 25 to 39 with COVID-19, enrolled during active disease. The CDR3 DNA is TGTGCCGCAAGAGACGGGACAGCCAACACTGAAGCTTTCTTT. Translated: CAARDGTANTEAFF.